These T cell receptor beta chains were read from a single sample in a study of shared T cell receptors in the human thymus. The method was immunoSEQ multiplex PCR; TCRdb's version includes in-frame clones alone and lacks a portion of them. This table has under 700,000 clones, around 82% appearing once. These data also featured in a second study, about human thymus T cells.

The sequenced sample consisted of thymocytes. All receptors come from a boy younger than two with a congenital heart defect. Each CDR3 is given with its conserved first and last residue. A D gene is named only where the DNA matches it firmly. Some rows mark clone size as missing; the rest say once, few, many or name a class of expanded clone.

clone size: NA; V gene: TRBV4-3; J gene: TRBJ2-3; D gene: TRBD1; CDR3 DNA: TGCGCCAGCAGCCAAGATCAACCCGGGACAGGGGACACAGATACGCAGTATTTT; CDR3 protein: CASSQDQPGTGDTDTQYF
clone size: few; V gene: TRBV7-6; J gene: TRBJ2-1; D gene: NA; CDR3 DNA: TGTGCCAGCAGCTTAGTGGCCCAGGCGGGACTGGGATACAATGAGCAGTTCTTC; CDR3 protein: CASSLVAQAGLGYNEQFF
clone size: NA; V gene: TRBV4-1; J gene: TRBJ2-3; D gene: TRBD2; CDR3 DNA: TGCGCCAGCAGCCAAGAAATCAGGCGGGAGGGCTTGGTAGATACGCAGTATTTT; CDR3 protein: CASSQEIRREGLVDTQYF
clone size: NA; V gene: TRBV15; J gene: TRBJ2-5; D gene: TRBD2; CDR3 DNA: TGTGCCACCAGCAGGGACTCACCGACTAGCGGGAGAGGATACTTC; CDR3 protein: CATSRDSPTSGRGYF
clone size: NA; V gene: TRBV6-1; J gene: TRBJ2-7; D gene: TRBD2; CDR3 DNA: TGTGCCAGCAGCGAGACTAGCGGGAGGATCTACGAGCAGTACTTC; CDR3 protein: CASSETSGRIYEQYF
clone size: NA; V gene: TRBV27; J gene: TRBJ2-7; D gene: TRBD1; CDR3 DNA: TGTGCCACCGGGGGACAGGGCCACGAGCAGTACTTC; CDR3 protein: CATGGQGHEQYF
clone size: NA; V gene: TRBV6-7; J gene: TRBJ1-1; D gene: NA; CDR3 DNA: TGTGCCAGCAGACAGGGTCGTAACACTGAAGCTTTCTTT; CDR3 protein: CASRQGRNTEAFF
clone size: NA; V gene: TRBV5-1; J gene: TRBJ2-5; D gene: NA; CDR3 DNA: TGCGCCAGCAGCTTGGCAGGAGGGGTGGAGACCCAGTACTTC; CDR3 protein: CASSLAGGVETQYF
clone size: NA; V gene: TRBV20-1; J gene: TRBJ2-3; D gene: NA; CDR3 DNA: TGCAGTGCTAGTGGGGCGGATACGCAGTATTTT; CDR3 protein: CSASGADTQYF
clone size: NA; V gene: TRBV19; J gene: TRBJ1-2; D gene: TRBD1; CDR3 DNA: TGTGCCAGCGTACCAGGGGGCGCCCCGGGTGGCTACACCTTC; CDR3 protein: CASVPGGAPGGYTF
clone size: NA; V gene: TRBV12-2; J gene: TRBJ1-4; D gene: NA; CDR3 DNA: TGTGCAAGTCGCTTAGTCCTTTATCTTGGAGGGCGTAGAGAAAAACTGTTTTTT; CDR3 protein: CASRLVLYLGGRREKLFF
clone size: NA; V gene: TRBV4-3; J gene: TRBJ2-2; D gene: TRBD2; CDR3 DNA: TGCGCCAGCAGCCAAGATTCGGCTAGCGGGAGGTCGGGCGGGGAGCTGTTTTTT; CDR3 protein: CASSQDSASGRSGGELFF
clone size: NA; V gene: TRBV5-6; J gene: TRBJ1-3; D gene: NA; CDR3 DNA: TGTGCCAGCAGCTTGACAGGGCGCGGAAACACCATATATTTT; CDR3 protein: CASSLTGRGNTIYF
clone size: NA; V gene: TRBV4-2; J gene: TRBJ2-7; D gene: TRBD1; CDR3 DNA: TGTGCCAGCAGCCAAGGCTCGGGGACAGCCTCCTACGAGCAGTACTTC; CDR3 protein: CASSQGSGTASYEQYF
clone size: NA; V gene: TRBV4-1; J gene: TRBJ2-3; D gene: NA; CDR3 DNA: TGCGCCAGCAGCCAAGAGGCACTAGCCGACCCTAGCACAGATACGCAGTATTTT; CDR3 protein: CASSQEALADPSTDTQYF
clone size: NA; V gene: TRBV5-6; J gene: TRBJ1-2; D gene: NA; CDR3 DNA: TGTGCCAGCAGCCGCTTTAGGACGGGGAACTATGGCTACACCTTC; CDR3 protein: CASSRFRTGNYGYTF
clone size: NA; V gene: TRBV29-1; J gene: TRBJ2-1; D gene: NA; CDR3 DNA: TGCAGCGCCCGTCGACAGTCAGCCTACAATGAGCAGTTCTTC; CDR3 protein: CSARRQSAYNEQFF
clone size: NA; V gene: TRBV7-9; J gene: TRBJ2-3; D gene: NA; CDR3 DNA: TGTGCCAGCAGCTTAATCAGCCAAGGGGTGAGCGCAGATACGCAGTATTTT; CDR3 protein: CASSLISQGVSADTQYF
clone size: NA; V gene: TRBV29-1; J gene: TRBJ2-7; D gene: NA; CDR3 DNA: TGCAGCGCTCGGATATGGGGGGCCTACGAGCAGTACTTC; CDR3 protein: CSARIWGAYEQYF
clone size: once; V gene: TRBV25-1; J gene: TRBJ2-2; D gene: TRBD1; CDR3 DNA: TGTGCCAGCAGTGATGGGAACAGGGGAACCGGGGAGCTGTTTTTT; CDR3 protein: CASSDGNRGTGELFF
clone size: NA; V gene: TRBV19; J gene: TRBJ2-7; D gene: NA; CDR3 DNA: TGTGCCAGTAGTATAGTGGGCGCTGCCTACGAGCAGTACTTC; CDR3 protein: CASSIVGAAYEQYF
clone size: NA; V gene: TRBV7-2; J gene: TRBJ1-1; D gene: NA; CDR3 DNA: TGTGCCAGCAGCCTCCTACAGGGAAACACTGAAGCTTTCTTT; CDR3 protein: CASSLLQGNTEAFF
clone size: NA; V gene: TRBV14; J gene: TRBJ1-2; D gene: NA; CDR3 DNA: TGTGCCAGCAGCCAAGATTCGAAAGAACTCGGCTACACCTTC; CDR3 protein: CASSQDSKELGYTF
clone size: NA; V gene: TRBV5-4; J gene: TRBJ1-2; D gene: NA; CDR3 DNA: TGTGCCAGCAGGTTCAACAGGGTCGGGAACTATGGCTACACCTTC; CDR3 protein: CASRFNRVGNYGYTF
clone size: once; V gene: TRBV6-1; J gene: TRBJ1-2; D gene: TRBD1; CDR3 DNA: TGTGCCAGCAGACCTACGGGACAGCTCTATGGCTACACCTTC; CDR3 protein: CASRPTGQLYGYTF
clone size: NA; V gene: TRBV19; J gene: TRBJ1-1; D gene: TRBD1; CDR3 DNA: TGTGCCAAAAAGACAGGGAGTACTGAAGCTTTCTTT; CDR3 protein: CAKKTGSTEAFF
clone size: NA; V gene: TRBV4-2; J gene: TRBJ2-1; D gene: TRBD2; CDR3 DNA: TGTGCCAGCAGCCAAGATAGCGGGAGTGGGTACAATGAGCAGTTCTTC; CDR3 protein: CASSQDSGSGYNEQFF
clone size: NA; V gene: TRBV19; J gene: TRBJ2-7; D gene: TRBD2; CDR3 DNA: TGTGCCAGTAGTACCGTGGGACTCCACGAGGACGGGTCGGGAGGCCTCTACGAGCAGTACTTC; CDR3 protein: CASSTVGLHEDGSGGLYEQYF
clone size: NA; V gene: TRBV7-2; J gene: TRBJ2-7; D gene: NA; CDR3 DNA: TGTGCCAGCAGCCTGGCGGAGCGGGCAGCCTACGAGCAGTACTTC; CDR3 protein: CASSLAERAAYEQYF
clone size: NA; V gene: TRBV28; J gene: TRBJ2-3; D gene: NA; CDR3 DNA: TGTGCCAGCGCCTGCAGGGGGGCAACAGATACGCAGTATTTT; CDR3 protein: CASACRGATDTQYF
clone size: NA; V gene: TRBV21-1; J gene: TRBJ1-1; D gene: NA; CDR3 DNA: TGTGCCAGCACCCCGGGGAGGGAGAACACTGAAGCTTTCTTT; CDR3 protein: CASTPGRENTEAFF
clone size: NA; V gene: TRBV18; J gene: TRBJ1-3; D gene: NA; CDR3 DNA: TGTGCCAGCTCCCCGGCAGGGAATGGAAACACCATATATTTT; CDR3 protein: CASSPAGNGNTIYF
clone size: NA; V gene: TRBV5-4; J gene: TRBJ1-4; D gene: NA; CDR3 DNA: TGTGCCAGCAGCTTGGGGGCCGTTAATGAAAAACTGTTTTTT; CDR3 protein: CASSLGAVNEKLFF
clone size: NA; V gene: TRBV5-6; J gene: TRBJ2-1; D gene: NA; CDR3 DNA: TGTGCCAGCAGCTTGTGGGGACAACGCCTGACCCAGTTCTTC; CDR3 protein: CASSLWGQRLTQFF
clone size: few; V gene: TRBV7-2; J gene: TRBJ2-7; D gene: TRBD2; CDR3 DNA: TGTGCCAGCAGCTTAGAGGCTAGCGGGAGAATCCACGAGCAGTACTTC; CDR3 protein: CASSLEASGRIHEQYF
clone size: NA; V gene: TRBV7-9; J gene: TRBJ2-7; D gene: TRBD2; CDR3 DNA: TGTGCCAGCAGTCGTACGGGAGGGCGAGACGAGCAGTACTTC; CDR3 protein: CASSRTGGRDEQYF
clone size: NA; V gene: TRBV19; J gene: TRBJ1-1; D gene: NA; CDR3 DNA: TGTGCCAGTAGTCGACAGGTCGGGACTGAAGCTTTCTTT; CDR3 protein: CASSRQVGTEAFF
clone size: NA; V gene: TRBV19; J gene: TRBJ1-5; D gene: NA; CDR3 DNA: TGTGCCAGTAGTATGTGGGAGAACTCTGATCAGCCCCAGCATTTT; CDR3 protein: CASSMWENSDQPQHF
clone size: NA; V gene: TRBV2; J gene: TRBJ2-7; D gene: TRBD2; CDR3 DNA: TGTGCCAGCAGTGAAACCGGGAGGATGAGAAACGAGCAGTACTTC; CDR3 protein: CASSETGRMRNEQYF
clone size: NA; V gene: TRBV27; J gene: TRBJ1-2; D gene: NA; CDR3 DNA: TGTGCCAGCAGTTCAAGTCGACCCTCGAGGGGCTACACCTTC; CDR3 protein: CASSSSRPSRGYTF
clone size: NA; V gene: TRBV4-2; J gene: TRBJ2-3; D gene: NA; CDR3 DNA: TGTGCCAGCAGCCAAGAGGGGGGACTCACAGATACGCAGTATTTT; CDR3 protein: CASSQEGGLTDTQYF
clone size: NA; V gene: TRBV11-3; J gene: TRBJ2-2; D gene: TRBD2; CDR3 DNA: TGTGCCAGCAGCCCCCAAACTCGCGGGAGGGCCCTCTGCACCGGGGAGCTGTTTTTT; CDR3 protein: CASSPQTRGRALCTGELFF
clone size: NA; V gene: TRBV25-1; J gene: TRBJ2-7; D gene: TRBD1; CDR3 DNA: TGTGCCAGCAGTGAAAACACCATACAGGGGTCCTACGAGCAGTACTTC; CDR3 protein: CASSENTIQGSYEQYF
clone size: NA; V gene: TRBV5-1; J gene: TRBJ1-4; D gene: NA; CDR3 DNA: TGCGCCAGCAGCTTGCCGCGGACAGCTTTAGGTGCAACTAATGAAAAACTGTTTTTT; CDR3 protein: CASSLPRTALGATNEKLFF
clone size: once; V gene: TRBV6-1; J gene: TRBJ2-7; D gene: TRBD2; CDR3 DNA: TGTGCCAGCAGTGAATATGGGAGCGGGAGGGCCCAAGGGGCCCACCGCGAGCAGTACTTC; CDR3 protein: CASSEYGSGRAQGAHREQYF
clone size: NA; V gene: TRBV7-9; J gene: TRBJ2-7; D gene: NA; CDR3 DNA: TGTGCCAGCAGGGTTGGTGGGGGGGAGCAGTACTTC; CDR3 protein: CASRVGGGEQYF
clone size: NA; V gene: TRBV10-2; J gene: TRBJ1-2; D gene: TRBD1; CDR3 DNA: TGCGCCAGCAGTGTCCGACAGGGGGCAAATGGCTACACCTTC; CDR3 protein: CASSVRQGANGYTF
clone size: NA; V gene: TRBV13; J gene: TRBJ2-5; D gene: TRBD1; CDR3 DNA: TGTGCCAGCAGCTTCGGGGACAGGGGGCAAGAGACCCAGTACTTC; CDR3 protein: CASSFGDRGQETQYF
clone size: NA; V gene: TRBV6-4; J gene: TRBJ2-5; D gene: NA; CDR3 DNA: TGTGCCAGCGGCCCAGAGGGAGAGACCCAGTACTTC; CDR3 protein: CASGPEGETQYF
clone size: NA; V gene: TRBV4-1; J gene: TRBJ2-7; D gene: TRBD1; CDR3 DNA: TGCGCCAGCAGCCAAGACCCTTGGACAGGTGCCTACGAGCAGTACTTC; CDR3 protein: CASSQDPWTGAYEQYF
clone size: NA; V gene: TRBV7-8; J gene: TRBJ2-7; D gene: NA; CDR3 DNA: TGTGCCAGCAGCGGGCGGGCGGGACGGGTCTACGAGCAGTACTTC; CDR3 protein: CASSGRAGRVYEQYF
clone size: NA; V gene: TRBV19; J gene: TRBJ2-5; D gene: TRBD2; CDR3 DNA: TGTGCCAGTAGTGAAAGCGGGGGGGAAGAGACCCAGTACTTC; CDR3 protein: CASSESGGEETQYF
clone size: NA; V gene: TRBV6-6; J gene: TRBJ2-7; D gene: NA; CDR3 DNA: TGTGCCAGCAAGGAGGGCGCCTACGAGCAGTACTTC; CDR3 protein: CASKEGAYEQYF
clone size: NA; V gene: TRBV27; J gene: TRBJ2-7; D gene: NA; CDR3 DNA: TGTGCCAGCAGTTTCTCCGGGGAAGGGACCTACGAGCAGTACTTC; CDR3 protein: CASSFSGEGTYEQYF
clone size: NA; V gene: TRBV6-5; J gene: TRBJ1-1; D gene: TRBD1; CDR3 DNA: TGTGCCAGCTCGGTGTCAGGGGGCGGAGGGACTGAAGCTTTCTTT; CDR3 protein: CASSVSGGGGTEAFF